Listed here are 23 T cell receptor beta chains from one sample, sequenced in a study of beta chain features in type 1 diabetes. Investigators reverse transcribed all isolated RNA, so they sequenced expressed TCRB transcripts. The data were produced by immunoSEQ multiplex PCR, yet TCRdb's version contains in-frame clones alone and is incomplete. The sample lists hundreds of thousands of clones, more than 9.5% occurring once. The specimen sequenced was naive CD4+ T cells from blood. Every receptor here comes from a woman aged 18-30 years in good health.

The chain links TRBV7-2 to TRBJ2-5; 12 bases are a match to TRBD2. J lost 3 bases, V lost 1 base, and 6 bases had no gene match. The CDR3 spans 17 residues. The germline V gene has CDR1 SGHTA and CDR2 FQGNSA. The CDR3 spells CASSLVRLAGDEETQYF. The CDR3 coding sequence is TGTGCCAGCAGCTTAGTCCGACTAGCGGGAGATGAAGAGACCCAGTACTTC. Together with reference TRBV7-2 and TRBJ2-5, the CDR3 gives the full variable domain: GAGVSQSPSNKVTEKGKDVELRCDPISGHTALYWYRQSLGQGLEFLIYFQGNSAPDKSGLPSDRFSAERTGGSVSTLTIQRTQQEDSAVYLCASSLVRLAGDEETQYFGPGTRLLVL.

The CDR3, as DNA: TGCAGCGTTCCACTAGCGGGAGTGCGGGAGCAGTACTTC. Its protein product is CSVPLAGVREQYF. This chain uses TRBV29-1 with TRBJ2-7, with 11 bases identical to TRBD2. V lost 5 bases, J lost 7 bases, and 7 bases stayed unmatched. Looked up from germline, CDR1 is SQVTM and CDR2 is ANQGSEA. This CDR3 comprises 13 residues.

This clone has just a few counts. CDR3 loop: CAISDEGVGSYEQYF. DNA for the CDR3: TGTGCCATCAGTGACGAGGGAGTAGGATCCTACGAGCAGTACTTC. This chain links TRBV10-3 with TRBJ2-7, with D possibly matching TRBD2 (5 bases). Germline V CDR1 and CDR2: ENHRY, SYGVKD. This CDR3 region has 15 residues. V dropped 3 bases and J dropped 1 base, with 13 bases sitting between them.

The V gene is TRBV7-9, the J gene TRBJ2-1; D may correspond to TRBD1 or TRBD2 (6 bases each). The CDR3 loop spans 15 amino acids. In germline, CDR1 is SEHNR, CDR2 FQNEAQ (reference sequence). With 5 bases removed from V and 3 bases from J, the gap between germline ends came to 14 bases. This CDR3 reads CASSPKGGSYNEQFF. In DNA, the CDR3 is TGTGCCAGCAGCCCGAAGGGGGGCAGCTACAATGAGCAGTTCTTC. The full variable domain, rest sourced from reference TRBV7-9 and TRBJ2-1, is DTGVSQNPRHKITKRGQNVTFRCDPISEHNRLYWYRQTLGQGPEFLTYFQNEAQLEKSRLLSDRFSAERPKGSFSTLEIQRTEQGDSAMYLCASSPKGGSYNEQFFGPGTRLTVL.

This chain's CDR3 is CASSQGNREIRANVLTF. The CDR3, as DNA: TGCGCCAGCAGCCAAGGAAATAGGGAAATCCGGGCCAACGTCCTGACTTTC. This chain joins TRBV4-1 and TRBJ2-6; D gene uncertain. CDR1 is MGHRA and CDR2 is YSYEKL in the germline V gene. Trimming cost V 1 base and J 5 bases, with 15 bases left between them. The CDR3 extends over 17 amino acids.

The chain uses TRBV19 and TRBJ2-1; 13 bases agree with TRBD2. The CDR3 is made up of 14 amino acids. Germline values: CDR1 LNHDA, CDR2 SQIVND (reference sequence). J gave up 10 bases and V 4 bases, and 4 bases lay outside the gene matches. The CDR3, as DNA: TGTGCCAGTAGTAGGACTAGCGGGAGTGACGAGCAGTTCTTC. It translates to CASSRTSGSDEQFF.

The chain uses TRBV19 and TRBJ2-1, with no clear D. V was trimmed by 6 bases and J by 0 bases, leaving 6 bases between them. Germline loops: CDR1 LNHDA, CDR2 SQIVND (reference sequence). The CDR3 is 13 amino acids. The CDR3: CASRISSYNEQFF. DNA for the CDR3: TGTGCCAGTAGGATCTCCTCCTACAATGAGCAGTTCTTC.

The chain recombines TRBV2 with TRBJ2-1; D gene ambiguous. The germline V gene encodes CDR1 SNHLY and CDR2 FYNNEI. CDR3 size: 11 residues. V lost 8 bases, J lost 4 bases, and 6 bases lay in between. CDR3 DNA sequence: TGTGCCAGCCAGGTTTACAATGAGCAGTTCTTC. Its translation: CASQVYNEQFF.

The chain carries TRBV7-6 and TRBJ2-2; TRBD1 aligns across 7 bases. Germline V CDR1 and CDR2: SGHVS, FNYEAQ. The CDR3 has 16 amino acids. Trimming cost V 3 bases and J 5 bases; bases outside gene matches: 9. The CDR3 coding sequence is TGTGCCAGCAGCTTGGTTTTTACAGGGGTTACCGGGGAGCTGTTTTTT. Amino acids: CASSLVFTGVTGELFF.

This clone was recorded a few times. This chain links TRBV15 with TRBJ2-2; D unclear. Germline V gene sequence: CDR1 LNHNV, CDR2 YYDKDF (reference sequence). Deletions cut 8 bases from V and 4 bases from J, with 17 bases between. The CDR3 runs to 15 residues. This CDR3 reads CATGLKQVVTGELFF. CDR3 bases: TGTGCCACCGGGCTCAAGCAGGTGGTCACCGGGGAGCTGTTTTTT.

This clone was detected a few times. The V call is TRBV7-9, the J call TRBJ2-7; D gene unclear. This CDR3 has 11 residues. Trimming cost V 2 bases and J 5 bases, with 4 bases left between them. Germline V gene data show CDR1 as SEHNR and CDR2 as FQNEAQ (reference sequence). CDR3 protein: CASSLLDEQYF. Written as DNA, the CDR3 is TGTGCCAGCAGCTTACTCGACGAGCAGTACTTC.

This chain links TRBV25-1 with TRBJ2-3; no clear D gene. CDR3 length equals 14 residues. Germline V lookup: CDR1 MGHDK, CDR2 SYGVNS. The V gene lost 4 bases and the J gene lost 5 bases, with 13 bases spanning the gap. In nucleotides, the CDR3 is TGTGCCAGCAGTGGTCTGGGGTCGTTAGATACGCAGTATTTT. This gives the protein CASSGLGSLDTQYF.

The CDR3 region is CASSQPSSGNTIYF. CDR3 nucleotides: TGCGCCAGCAGCCAACCGAGCTCTGGAAACACCATATATTTT. The V gene is TRBV4-1, the J gene TRBJ1-3; D call uncertain. This CDR3 region has 14 residues. CDR1 and CDR2 from the germline V gene are MGHRA and YSYEKL. V was clipped by 2 bases and J by 0 bases, with 5 bases between them.

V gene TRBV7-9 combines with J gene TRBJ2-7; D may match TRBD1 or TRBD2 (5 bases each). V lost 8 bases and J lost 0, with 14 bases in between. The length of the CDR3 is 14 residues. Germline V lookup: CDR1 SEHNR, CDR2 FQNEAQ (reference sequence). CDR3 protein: CASHGAGTSYEQYF. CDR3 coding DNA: TGTGCCAGCCACGGGGCAGGCACCTCCTACGAGCAGTACTTC. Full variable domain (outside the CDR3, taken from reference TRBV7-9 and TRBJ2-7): DTGVSQNPRHKITKRGQNVTFRCDPISEHNRLYWYRQTLGQGPEFLTYFQNEAQLEKSRLLSDRFSAERPKGSFSTLEIQRTEQGDSAMYLCASHGAGTSYEQYFGPGTRLTVT.

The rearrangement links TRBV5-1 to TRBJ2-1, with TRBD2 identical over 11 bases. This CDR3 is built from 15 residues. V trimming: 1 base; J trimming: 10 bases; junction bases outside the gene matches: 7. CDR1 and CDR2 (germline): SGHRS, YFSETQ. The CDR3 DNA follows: TGCGCCAGCAGCTTGCCACTAGCGGGAGACGGCGAGCAGTTCTTC. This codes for CASSLPLAGDGEQFF. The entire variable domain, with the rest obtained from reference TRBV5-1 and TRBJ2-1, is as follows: KAGVTQTPRYLIKTRGQQVTLSCSPISGHRSVSWYQQTPGQGLQFLFEYFSETQRNKGNFPGRFSGRQFSNSRSEMNVSTLELGDSALYLCASSLPLAGDGEQFFGPGTRLTVL.

In nucleotides, the CDR3 is TGTGCCAGCTCACCTCGGACTACCTACGAGCAGTACGTC. Encoded protein: CASSPRTTYEQYV. V and J are TRBV18 and TRBJ2-7; a weak D match, TRBD2 (6 bases). The CDR3 is 13 residues long. V was pared by 3 bases and J by 2 bases, with 8 bases between. Germline assignment: CDR1 KGHSH and CDR2 LQKENI.

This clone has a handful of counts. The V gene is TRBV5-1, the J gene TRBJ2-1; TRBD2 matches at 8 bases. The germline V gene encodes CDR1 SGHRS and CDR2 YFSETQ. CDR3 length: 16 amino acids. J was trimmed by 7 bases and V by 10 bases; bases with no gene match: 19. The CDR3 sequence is CAGTSGSWQRVNEQFF. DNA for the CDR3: TGCGCCGGTACTAGCGGTTCATGGCAGCGTGTGAATGAGCAGTTCTTC.

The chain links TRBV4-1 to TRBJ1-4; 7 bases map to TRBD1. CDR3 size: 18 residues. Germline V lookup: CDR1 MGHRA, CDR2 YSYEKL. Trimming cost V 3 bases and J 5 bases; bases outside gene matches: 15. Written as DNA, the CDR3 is TGCGCCAGCAGCCACAGACAGACAGGGATGGATAAAAATGAAAAACTGTTTTTT. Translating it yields CASSHRQTGMDKNEKLFF.

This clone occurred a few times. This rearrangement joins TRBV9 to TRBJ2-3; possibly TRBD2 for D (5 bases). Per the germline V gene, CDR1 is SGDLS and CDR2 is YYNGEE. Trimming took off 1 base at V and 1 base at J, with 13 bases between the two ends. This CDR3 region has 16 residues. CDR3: CASSVKVGLGTDTQYF. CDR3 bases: TGTGCCAGCAGCGTAAAGGTAGGACTGGGCACAGATACGCAGTATTTT.

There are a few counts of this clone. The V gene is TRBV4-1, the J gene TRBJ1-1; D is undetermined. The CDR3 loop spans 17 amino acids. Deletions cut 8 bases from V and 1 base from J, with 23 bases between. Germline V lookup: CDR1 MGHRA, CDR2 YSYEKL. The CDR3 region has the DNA TGCGCCAGCCGATACGGAGGGCGGGGAGGGCAGAACACTGAAGCTTTCTTT. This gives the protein CASRYGGRGGQNTEAFF.

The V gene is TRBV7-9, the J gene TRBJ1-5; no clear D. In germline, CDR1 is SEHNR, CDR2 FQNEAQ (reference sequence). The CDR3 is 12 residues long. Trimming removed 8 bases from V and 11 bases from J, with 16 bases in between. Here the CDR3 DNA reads TGTGCCAGCGGAAAGGAGGGTCTAGCCCAGCATTTT. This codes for CASGKEGLAQHF.

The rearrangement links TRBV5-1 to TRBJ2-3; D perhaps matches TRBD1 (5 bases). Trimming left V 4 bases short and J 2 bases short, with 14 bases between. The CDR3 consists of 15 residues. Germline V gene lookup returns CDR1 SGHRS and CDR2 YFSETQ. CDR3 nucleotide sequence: TGCGCCAGCAGCCCCAGGGTTGAAGACACAGATACGCAGTATTTT. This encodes CASSPRVEDTDTQYF.

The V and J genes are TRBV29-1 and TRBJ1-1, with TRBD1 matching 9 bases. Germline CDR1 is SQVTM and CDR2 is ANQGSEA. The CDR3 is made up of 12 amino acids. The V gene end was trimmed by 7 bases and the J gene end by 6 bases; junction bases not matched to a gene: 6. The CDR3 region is CSASRDRAEAFF. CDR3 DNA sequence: TGCAGCGCCTCCCGGGACAGGGCTGAAGCTTTCTTT.